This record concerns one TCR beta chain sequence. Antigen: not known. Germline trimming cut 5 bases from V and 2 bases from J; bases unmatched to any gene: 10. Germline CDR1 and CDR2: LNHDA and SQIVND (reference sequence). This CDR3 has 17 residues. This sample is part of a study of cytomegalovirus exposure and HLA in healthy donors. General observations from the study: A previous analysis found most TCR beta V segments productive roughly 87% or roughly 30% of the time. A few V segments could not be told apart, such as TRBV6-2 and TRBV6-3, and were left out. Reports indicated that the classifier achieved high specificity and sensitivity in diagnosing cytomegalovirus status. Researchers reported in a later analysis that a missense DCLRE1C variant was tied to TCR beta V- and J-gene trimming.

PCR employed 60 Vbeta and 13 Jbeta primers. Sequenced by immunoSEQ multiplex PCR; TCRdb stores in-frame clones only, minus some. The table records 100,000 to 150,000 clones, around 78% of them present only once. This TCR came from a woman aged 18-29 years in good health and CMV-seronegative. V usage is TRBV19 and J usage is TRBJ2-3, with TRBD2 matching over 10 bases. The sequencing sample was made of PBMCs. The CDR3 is CASSASGTSAVTDTQYF. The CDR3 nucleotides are TGTGCCAGTAGTGCTTCCGGGACTAGCGCTGTCACAGATACGCAGTATTTT.